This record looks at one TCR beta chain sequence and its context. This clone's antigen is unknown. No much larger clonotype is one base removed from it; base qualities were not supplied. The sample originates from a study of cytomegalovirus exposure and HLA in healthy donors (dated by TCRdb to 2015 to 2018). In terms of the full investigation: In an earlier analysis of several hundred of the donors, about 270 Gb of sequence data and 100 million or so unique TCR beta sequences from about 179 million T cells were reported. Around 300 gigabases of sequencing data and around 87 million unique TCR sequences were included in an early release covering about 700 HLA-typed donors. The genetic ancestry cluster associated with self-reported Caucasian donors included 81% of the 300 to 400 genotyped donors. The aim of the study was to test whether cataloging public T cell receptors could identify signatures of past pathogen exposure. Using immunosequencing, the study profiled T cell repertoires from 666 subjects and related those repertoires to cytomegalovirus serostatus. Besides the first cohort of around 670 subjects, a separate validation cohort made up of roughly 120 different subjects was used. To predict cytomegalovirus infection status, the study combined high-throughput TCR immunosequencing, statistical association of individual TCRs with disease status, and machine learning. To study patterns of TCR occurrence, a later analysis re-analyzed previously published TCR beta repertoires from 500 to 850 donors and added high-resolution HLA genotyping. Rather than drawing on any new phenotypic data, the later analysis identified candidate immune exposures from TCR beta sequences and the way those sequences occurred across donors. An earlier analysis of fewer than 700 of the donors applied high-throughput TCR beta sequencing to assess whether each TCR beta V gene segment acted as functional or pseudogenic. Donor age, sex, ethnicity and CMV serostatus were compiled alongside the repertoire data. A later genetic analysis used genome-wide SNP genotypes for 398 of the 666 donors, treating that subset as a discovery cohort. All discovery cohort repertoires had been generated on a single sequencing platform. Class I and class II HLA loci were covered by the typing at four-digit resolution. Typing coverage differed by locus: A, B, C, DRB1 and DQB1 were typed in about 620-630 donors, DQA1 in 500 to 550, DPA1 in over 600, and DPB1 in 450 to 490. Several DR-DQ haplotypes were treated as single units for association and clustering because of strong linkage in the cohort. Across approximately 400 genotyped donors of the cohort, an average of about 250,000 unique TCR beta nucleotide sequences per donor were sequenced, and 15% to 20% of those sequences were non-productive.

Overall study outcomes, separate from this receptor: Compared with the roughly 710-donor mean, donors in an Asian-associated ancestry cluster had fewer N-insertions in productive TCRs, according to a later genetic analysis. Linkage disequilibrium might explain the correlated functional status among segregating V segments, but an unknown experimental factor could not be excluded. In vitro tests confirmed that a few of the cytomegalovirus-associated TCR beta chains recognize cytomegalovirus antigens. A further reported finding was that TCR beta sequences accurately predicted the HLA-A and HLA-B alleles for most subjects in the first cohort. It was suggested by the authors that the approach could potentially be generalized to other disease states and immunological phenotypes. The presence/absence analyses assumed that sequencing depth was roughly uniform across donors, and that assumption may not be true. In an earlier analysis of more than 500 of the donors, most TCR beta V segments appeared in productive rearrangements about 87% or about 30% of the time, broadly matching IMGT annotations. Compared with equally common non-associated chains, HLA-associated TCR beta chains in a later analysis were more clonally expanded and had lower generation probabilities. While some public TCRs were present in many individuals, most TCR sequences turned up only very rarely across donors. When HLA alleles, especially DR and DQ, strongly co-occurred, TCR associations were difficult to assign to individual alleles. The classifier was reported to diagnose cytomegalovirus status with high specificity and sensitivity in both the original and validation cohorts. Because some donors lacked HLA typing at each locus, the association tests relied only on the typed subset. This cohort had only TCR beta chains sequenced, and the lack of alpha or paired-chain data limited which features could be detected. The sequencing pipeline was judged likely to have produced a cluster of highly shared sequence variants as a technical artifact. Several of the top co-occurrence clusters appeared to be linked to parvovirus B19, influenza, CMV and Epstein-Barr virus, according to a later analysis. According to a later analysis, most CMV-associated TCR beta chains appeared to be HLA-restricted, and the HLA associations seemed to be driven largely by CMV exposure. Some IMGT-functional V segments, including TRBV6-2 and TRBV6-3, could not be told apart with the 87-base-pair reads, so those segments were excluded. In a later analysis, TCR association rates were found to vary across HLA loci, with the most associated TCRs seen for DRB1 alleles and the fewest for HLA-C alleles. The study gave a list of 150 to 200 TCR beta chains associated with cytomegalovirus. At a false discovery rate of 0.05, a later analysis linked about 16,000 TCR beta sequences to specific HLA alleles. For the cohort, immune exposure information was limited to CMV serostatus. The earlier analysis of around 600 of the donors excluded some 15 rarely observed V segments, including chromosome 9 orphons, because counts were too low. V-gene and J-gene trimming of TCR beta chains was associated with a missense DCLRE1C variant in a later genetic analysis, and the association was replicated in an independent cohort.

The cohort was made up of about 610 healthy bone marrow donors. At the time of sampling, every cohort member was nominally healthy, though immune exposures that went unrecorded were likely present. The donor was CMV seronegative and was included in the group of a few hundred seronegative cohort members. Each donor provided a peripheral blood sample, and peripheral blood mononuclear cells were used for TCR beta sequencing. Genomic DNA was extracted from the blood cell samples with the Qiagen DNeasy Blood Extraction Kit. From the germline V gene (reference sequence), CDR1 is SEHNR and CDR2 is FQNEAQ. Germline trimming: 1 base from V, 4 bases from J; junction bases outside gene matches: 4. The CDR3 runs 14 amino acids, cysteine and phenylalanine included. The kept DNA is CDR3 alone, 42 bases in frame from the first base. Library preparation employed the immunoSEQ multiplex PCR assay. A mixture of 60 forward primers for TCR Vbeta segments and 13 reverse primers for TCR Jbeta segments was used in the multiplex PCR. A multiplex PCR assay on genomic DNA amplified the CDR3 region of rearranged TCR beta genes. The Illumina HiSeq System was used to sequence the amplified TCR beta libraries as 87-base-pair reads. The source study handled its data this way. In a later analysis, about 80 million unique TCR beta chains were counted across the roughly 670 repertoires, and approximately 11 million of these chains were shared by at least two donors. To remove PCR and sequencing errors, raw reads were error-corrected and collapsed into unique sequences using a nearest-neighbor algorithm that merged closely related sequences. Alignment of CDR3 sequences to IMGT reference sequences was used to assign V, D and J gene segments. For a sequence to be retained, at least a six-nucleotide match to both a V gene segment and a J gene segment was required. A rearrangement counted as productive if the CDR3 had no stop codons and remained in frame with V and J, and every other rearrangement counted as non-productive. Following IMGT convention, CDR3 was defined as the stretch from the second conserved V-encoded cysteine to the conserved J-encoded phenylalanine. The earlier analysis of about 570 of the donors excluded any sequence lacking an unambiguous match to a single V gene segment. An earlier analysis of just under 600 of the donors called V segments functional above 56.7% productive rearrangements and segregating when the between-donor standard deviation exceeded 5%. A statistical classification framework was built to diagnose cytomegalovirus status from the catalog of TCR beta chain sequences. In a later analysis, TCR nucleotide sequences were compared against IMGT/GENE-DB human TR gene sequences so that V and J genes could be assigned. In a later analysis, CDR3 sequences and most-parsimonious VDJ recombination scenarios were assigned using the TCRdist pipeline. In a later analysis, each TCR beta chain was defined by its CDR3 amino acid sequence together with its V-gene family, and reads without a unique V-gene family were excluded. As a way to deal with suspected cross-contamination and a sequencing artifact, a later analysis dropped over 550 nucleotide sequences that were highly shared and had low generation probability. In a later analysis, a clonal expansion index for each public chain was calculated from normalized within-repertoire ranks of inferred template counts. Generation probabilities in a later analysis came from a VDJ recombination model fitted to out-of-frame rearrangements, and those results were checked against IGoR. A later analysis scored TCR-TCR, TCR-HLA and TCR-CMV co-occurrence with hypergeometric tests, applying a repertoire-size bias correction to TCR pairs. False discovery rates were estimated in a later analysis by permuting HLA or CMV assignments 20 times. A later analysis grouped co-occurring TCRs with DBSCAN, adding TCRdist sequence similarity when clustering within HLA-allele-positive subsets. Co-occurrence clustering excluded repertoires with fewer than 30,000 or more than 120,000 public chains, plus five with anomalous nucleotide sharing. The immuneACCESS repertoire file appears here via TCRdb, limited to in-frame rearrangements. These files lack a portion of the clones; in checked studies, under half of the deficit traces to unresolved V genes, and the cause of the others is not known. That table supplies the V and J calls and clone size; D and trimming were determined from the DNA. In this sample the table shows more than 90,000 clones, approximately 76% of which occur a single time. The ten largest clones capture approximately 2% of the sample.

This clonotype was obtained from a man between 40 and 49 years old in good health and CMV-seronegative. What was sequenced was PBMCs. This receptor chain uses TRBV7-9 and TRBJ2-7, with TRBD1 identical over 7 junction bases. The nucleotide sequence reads TGTGCCAGCAGCTTAGGACAGGGCCTATACGAGCAGTACTTC. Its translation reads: CASSLGQGLYEQYF. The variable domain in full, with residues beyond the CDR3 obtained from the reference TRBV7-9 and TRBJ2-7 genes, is DTGVSQNPRHKITKRGQNVTFRCDPISEHNRLYWYRQTLGQGPEFLTYFQNEAQLEKSRLLSDRFSAERPKGSFSTLEIQRTEQGDSAMYLCASSLGQGLYEQYFGPGTRLTVT.